A single sample gave rise to the 10 T cell receptor beta chains below, sequenced in a study of blood T cell repertoires in COVID-19 (dated by TCRdb to 2019 to 2021). Library construction relied on the immunoSEQ multiplex PCR assay. The source is immuneACCESS, and TCRdb retained only in-frame sequences with V and J called. Part of the clones is not carried over; for the studies checked, unresolved V genes explain less than half of this, and the remainder is unexplained. In this sample the table shows around 86,000 clones, over 65% of which occur a single time. The top ten hold about 12% of the sample. The sequenced material came from peripheral blood. Receptor source: a human donor in a cohort sampled during active COVID-19.

The chain is built from TRBV27 and TRBJ2-2, with 7 bases matching TRBD2. The CDR3 is 16 amino acids. CDR1 and CDR2 (germline): MNHEY, SMNVEV (reference sequence). The trim removed 2 bases at V and 4 bases at J, leaving 7 bases unmatched. CDR3 bases: TGTGCCAGCAGTTTAACCCTAGCGGCTACCACCGGGGAGCTGTTTTTT. It yields the protein CASSLTLAATTGELFF.

The chain combines TRBV27 with TRBJ2-1; D perhaps matches TRBD1 (5 bases). Trimming stripped 0 bases from V and 12 bases from J, with 12 bases between. The CDR3 runs to 13 residues. Germline assignment: CDR1 MNHEY and CDR2 SMNVEV (reference sequence). The CDR3 DNA reads TGTGCCAGCAGTTTATCAGGGGCCGGATCGCAGTTCTTC. As protein: CASSLSGAGSQFF.

This chain uses TRBV9 with TRBJ1-3, with D possibly matching TRBD1 (5 bases). CDR3 length equals 13 residues. V lost 6 bases, J lost 4 bases, and 11 bases lay in between. The V gene's germline CDR1 is SGDLS and CDR2 YYNGEE. The CDR3 loop is CASNQGSGNTIYF. For the CDR3, the DNA is TGTGCCAGCAACCAGGGCTCAGGAAACACCATATATTTT.

The V gene is TRBV5-1, the J gene TRBJ2-5, with D tentatively TRBD1 (5 bases). The CDR3 spans 13 residues. Germline values: CDR1 SGHRS, CDR2 YFSETQ. Trimming pared 4 bases from V and 2 bases from J, leaving 9 bases between. The CDR3 loop is CASSRDSQETQYF. The DNA for the CDR3 is TGCGCCAGCAGCCGTGACAGTCAAGAGACCCAGTACTTC. Combining the CDR3 with reference TRBV5-1 and TRBJ2-5 gives the whole variable domain KAGVTQTPRYLIKTRGQQVTLSCSPISGHRSVSWYQQTPGQGLQFLFEYFSETQRNKGNFPGRFSGRQFSNSRSEMNVSTLELGDSALYLCASSRDSQETQYFGPGTRLLVL.

The genes are TRBV19 and TRBJ2-7; D uncertain. Trimming pared 5 bases from V and 3 bases from J, leaving 5 bases between. The V gene's germline CDR1 is LNHDA and CDR2 SQIVND (reference sequence). This CDR3 has 11 amino acids. DNA for the CDR3: TGTGCCAGTAGTTCTTACTACGAGCAGTACTTC. Its protein is CASSSYYEQYF.

This sequence joins TRBV3-1 (or the pseudogene TRBV3-2) and TRBJ1-3, with a possible D match to TRBD1 (5 bases). The CDR3 consists of 15 residues. Germline V gene lookup returns CDR1 LGHDT and CDR2 YNNKEL (reference sequence). V was shortened by 3 bases and J by 0 bases, with 9 bases between the two germline ends. The CDR3 sequence: CASSHWDFSGNTIYF. CDR3 DNA: TGTGCCAGCAGCCATTGGGACTTCTCTGGAAACACCATATATTTT.

The chain employs TRBV4-1 and TRBJ2-1, with TRBD2 matching 14 bases. The CDR3 has 19 amino acids. Trimming removed 4 bases from V and 6 bases from J; junction bases left unmatched: 14. The V gene's germline CDR1 is MGHRA and CDR2 YSYEKL. CDR3 loop: CASSRPGTSGSRRVNEQFF. CDR3 nucleotide sequence: TGCGCCAGCAGCCGCCCCGGGACTAGCGGGAGTCGAAGGGTCAATGAGCAGTTCTTC.

This rearrangement joins TRBV9 to TRBJ2-2; D gene uncertain. This CDR3 spans 14 amino acids. V lost 1 base and J 0 bases, leaving 4 bases between the germline ends. The germline gives CDR1 SGDLS, CDR2 YYNGEE. The CDR3 sequence: CASSVHPNTGELFF. CDR3 bases: TGTGCCAGCAGCGTACATCCGAACACCGGGGAGCTGTTTTTT.

J is TRBJ2-7 and V is TRBV5-1; 8 bases match TRBD1. Trimming removed 1 base from V and 7 bases from J; junction bases left unmatched: 13. This CDR3 has 16 residues. Germline V lookup: CDR1 SGHRS, CDR2 YFSETQ. Written as DNA, the CDR3 is TGCGCCAGCAGCTTGAGGGGAGCGCAGGGGGCAAGAGAGCAGTACTTC. This codes for CASSLRGAQGAREQYF.

This chain uses TRBV4-1 with TRBJ1-3, with a tentative D call TRBD1 (6 bases). Per the germline V gene, CDR1 is MGHRA and CDR2 is YSYEKL. The CDR3 totals 17 residues. V lost 1 base and J lost 0, with 13 bases in between. The CDR3 DNA sequence: TGCGCCAGCAGCCAAGGGATGGACAGACTCTCTGGAAACACCATATATTTT. Its protein is CASSQGMDRLSGNTIYF.